Listed below are T cell receptor beta chains from one sample, sequenced in a study of blood T cell repertoires in COVID-19. Assay used: immunoSEQ multiplex PCR; TCRdb lists only in-frame clones, some missing. The table lists tens of thousands of clones, roughly 89% of them singletons. The sequenced sample consisted of peripheral blood. The receptors originated from an elderly man with acute or convalescent COVID-19. The CDR3 runs from the conserved cysteine through the conserved F or W. A D gene is named only where the DNA matches it firmly.

d_gene	v_gene	j_gene	CDR3aa
.	TRBV13	TRBJ1-1	CASSLGRDAFF
.	TRBV5-6	TRBJ1-5	CASSLRRGGNQPQHF
.	TRBV6-5	TRBJ1-5	CASRNRDDQPQHF
TRBD2	TRBV14	TRBJ2-5	CASSQIKLASQETQYF
TRBD2	TRBV3-1/TRBV3-2	TRBJ2-3	CASSRDMSGGTDTQYF
.	TRBV7-6	TRBJ2-7	CASSLGHRDYEQYF
TRBD2	TRBV9	TRBJ2-5	CASSVRTGGGETQYF
TRBD1	TRBV2	TRBJ2-3	CASRDRQGAGTDTQYF
.	TRBV9	TRBJ2-3	CASSGSAGERTDTQYF
TRBD1	TRBV7-2	TRBJ2-1	CASSLTGSSYNEQFF
TRBD2	TRBV6-4	TRBJ2-1	CASSPRTSGGNEQFF
.	TRBV19	TRBJ1-1	CASKVLQAGGLNTEAFF
TRBD1	TRBV27	TRBJ1-2	CASARDRGNYGYTF
.	TRBV9	TRBJ1-3	CASSVDSSSGNTIYF
TRBD1	TRBV2	TRBJ2-7	CASSRQGYEQYF